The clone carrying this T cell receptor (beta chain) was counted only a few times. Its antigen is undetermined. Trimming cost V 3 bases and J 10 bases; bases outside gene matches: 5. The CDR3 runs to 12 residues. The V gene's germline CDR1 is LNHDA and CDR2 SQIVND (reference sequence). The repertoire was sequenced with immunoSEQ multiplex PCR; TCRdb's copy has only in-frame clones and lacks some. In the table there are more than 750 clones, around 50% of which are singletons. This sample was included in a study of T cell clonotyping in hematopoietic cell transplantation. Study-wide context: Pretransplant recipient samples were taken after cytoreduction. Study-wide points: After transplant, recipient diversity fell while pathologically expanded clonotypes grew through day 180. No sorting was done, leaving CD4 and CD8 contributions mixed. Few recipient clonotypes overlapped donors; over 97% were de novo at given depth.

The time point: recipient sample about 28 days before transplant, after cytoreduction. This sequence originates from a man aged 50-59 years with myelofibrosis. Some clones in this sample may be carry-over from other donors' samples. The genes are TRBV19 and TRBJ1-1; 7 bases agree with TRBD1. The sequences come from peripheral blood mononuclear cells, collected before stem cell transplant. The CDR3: CASSIQTGLAFF. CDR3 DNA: TGTGCCAGTAGTATCCAGACAGGGTTAGCTTTCTTT.